This TCR beta chain comes out of a study of shared clonotypes between healthy human individuals. Points from the study as a whole: The donor pool, a small one, limited the genetic and exposure-history diversity represented.

The assay was run at deep level. Sequencing used immunoSEQ multiplex PCR; TCRdb keeps in-frame clones, though not all of them. This table holds 450,000 to 550,000 clones, more than 65% found once. Worth noting for this clone: The antigen is undetermined.

Germline V gene lookup returns CDR1 SGHTA and CDR2 FQGNSA. The CDR3 runs to 14 residues. Trimming took off 5 bases at V and 2 bases at J, with 12 bases between the two ends. Healthy adults negative for HIV, lacking recent acute infections or vaccinations, served as donors. In unsorted samples, genomic DNA was obtained using about 90 million PBMCs. The gene calls are TRBV7-2 and TRBJ1-1; D is undetermined. Sequencing was done on a sample of PBMCs. The sequence derives from a woman aged 40 to 55 in good health. Some clones in this sample may be carry-over from other donors' samples. CDR3 in amino acids: CASSPLQFNTEAFF. The DNA of the CDR3 is TGTGCCAGCAGCCCGTTGCAGTTTAACACTGAAGCTTTCTTT.